This TCR beta chain originates from a study of T cell repertoires in cytomegalovirus infection. Study-wide results and caveats: HLA-C-restricted, CMV-specific TCR beta clonotypes were dominant ex vivo.

This clonotype showed up just a few times. Its cognate antigen is unknown. CDR1 and CDR2 (germline): MNHNY, SVGAGI (reference sequence). This CDR3 has 10 residues. Trimming pared 7 bases from V and 7 bases from J, leaving 5 bases between. TCRdb re-called the reads through MiXCR, storing one row per CDR3 protein. The sample lists about 78,000 distinct CDR3 sequences; 35% to 45% were seen once. The clonotype was recovered from a human donor in good health (CMV status not recorded). Some clones in this sample may be carry-over from other donors' samples. The specimen comprised CD8+ T cells from cultured PBMCs, sampled from culture after CMV antigen stimulation. The chain joins TRBV6-6 to TRBJ2-1, with D unresolved. Here the CDR3 DNA reads TGTGCCAGCAATGGGAATGAGCAGTTCTTC. This encodes CASNGNEQFF.